The 28 T cell receptor beta chains below come from one sample, sequenced in a study of CD4 T cell repertoires in COVID-19. The table came from immunoSEQ multiplex PCR; TCRdb's copy has only in-frame clones and leaves some out. Altogether some 71,000 clones are present, 83% being singletons, with the ten largest covering around 0.6%. The source was CD4+ T cells from peripheral blood, collected after recovery from COVID-19. The receptor set was obtained from a human donor who had COVID-19.

The chain is built from TRBV2 and TRBJ1-1; D remains ambiguous. The CDR3 is 11 amino acids. Germline V gives CDR1 SNHLY, CDR2 FYNNEI. V lost 3 bases, J lost 3 bases, and 2 bases lay in between. CDR3 protein: CASSEYTEAFF. The CDR3 coding sequence is TGTGCCAGCAGTGAGTACACTGAAGCTTTCTTT.

The chain carries TRBV5-4 and TRBJ2-7; 8 bases are shared with TRBD2. V lost 2 bases, J lost 6 bases, and 10 bases stayed unmatched. Germline loops: CDR1 SGHNT, CDR2 YYREEE (reference sequence). This CDR3 is 15 amino acids long. The CDR3 loop reads CASSFIGTRVGEQYF. The CDR3 DNA reads TGTGCCAGCAGCTTTATAGGGACTAGAGTGGGCGAGCAGTACTTC. Full variable domain (remainder filled in from reference TRBV5-4 and TRBJ2-7): ETGVTQSPTHLIKTRGQQVTLRCSSQSGHNTVSWYQQALGQGPQFIFQYYREEENGRGNFPPRFSGLQFPNYSSELNVNALELDDSALYLCASSFIGTRVGEQYFGPGTRLTVT.

This clone has a single count. The chain recombines TRBV5-1 with TRBJ2-3, with 7 positions matching TRBD2. The CDR3 spans 15 residues. The V and J ends lost 4 bases and 2 bases, in that order; junction bases with no gene match: 7. Per the germline V gene, CDR1 is SGHRS and CDR2 is YFSETQ. The CDR3 DNA follows: TGCGCCAGCAGCCCCGGCGGGGGATTCACAGATACGCAGTATTTT. Translated, it gives CASSPGGGFTDTQYF. Supplemented by reference TRBV5-1 and TRBJ2-3, the full variable domain reads KAGVTQTPRYLIKTRGQQVTLSCSPISGHRSVSWYQQTPGQGLQFLFEYFSETQRNKGNFPGRFSGRQFSNSRSEMNVSTLELGDSALYLCASSPGGGFTDTQYFGPGTRLTVL.

This clone was detected only once. The rearrangement links TRBV18 to TRBJ2-5, with D possibly being TRBD2 (5 bases). CDR1 is KGHSH and CDR2 is LQKENI in the germline V gene. The CDR3 is 16 residues long. V lost 3 bases and J lost 2, with 16 bases in between. For the CDR3, the DNA is TGTGCCAGCTCACCTGTAGCCGGGGATTGGCAAGAGACCCAGTACTTC. Its translation: CASSPVAGDWQETQYF. Complete variable domain (other parts from reference TRBV18 and TRBJ2-5): NAGVMQNPRHLVRRRGQEARLRCSPMKGHSHVYWYRQLPEEGLKFMVYLQKENIIDESGMPKERFSAEFPKEGPSILRIQQVVRGDSAAYFCASSPVAGDWQETQYFGPGTRLLVL.

This clone turned up a few times. The chain couples TRBV20-1 to TRBJ2-7; a weak D match, TRBD1 (5 bases). The length of the CDR3 is 11 residues. The V gene's germline CDR1 is DFQATT and CDR2 SNEGSKA (reference sequence). Deletions cut 3 bases from V and 4 bases from J, with 7 bases between. This CDR3 is CSASRGYEQYF. CDR3 sequence (DNA): TGCAGTGCTAGTAGGGGATACGAGCAGTACTTC.

The rearrangement joins TRBV10-1 to TRBJ2-7; tentative D call: TRBD1 (6 bases). Germline V gene data show CDR1 as WNHNN and CDR2 as SYGVQD (reference sequence). Trimming pared 10 bases from V and 6 bases from J, leaving 16 bases between. The CDR3 totals 12 residues. The CDR3 DNA reads as TGCGCCAAAGCCGGGGCAGGGGTCGAGCAGTACTTC. Amino acids: CAKAGAGVEQYF.

V and J are TRBV5-1 and TRBJ2-7, with 10 bases aligning to TRBD1. Germline lookup yields CDR1 SGHRS and CDR2 YFSETQ. This CDR3 has 13 residues. The V segment lost 3 bases and the J segment 5 bases; nucleotides outside the gene matches: 2. The CDR3 coding sequence is TGCGCCAGCAGCTCGGGACAGGGGAACGAGCAGTACTTC. Translation gives CASSSGQGNEQYF.

The chain has TRBV6-1 and TRBJ1-3; D gene uncertain. V gave up 2 bases and J gave up 6 bases, with 5 bases separating them. CDR1 is MNHNS and CDR2 is SASEGT in the germline V gene. The CDR3 runs to 12 residues. The chain's CDR3 is CASSEIVNTIYF. CDR3 coding DNA: TGTGCCAGCAGTGAAATCGTAAACACCATATATTTT.

V gene TRBV11-3 combines with J gene TRBJ2-2; D perhaps matches TRBD2 (6 bases). The V and J ends lost 1 base and 4 bases respectively, with 22 bases between them. The CDR3 is 19 amino acids. Per germline, CDR1 SGHNT and CDR2 YENEEA. CDR3 residues: CASSLGWTNIKGCTGELFF. For the CDR3, the DNA is TGTGCCAGCAGCTTAGGCTGGACTAACATCAAAGGGTGCACCGGGGAGCTGTTTTTT.

V and J are TRBV19 and TRBJ1-5, with TRBD1 matching over 7 bases. The CDR3 is 16 residues long. CDR1 is LNHDA and CDR2 is SQIVND in the germline V gene (reference sequence). After removal of 1 base from V and 1 base from J, the junction contained 4 bases not matched to a gene. The CDR3 coding sequence is TGTGCCAGTAGTATAGCACAGGGGCGAAGCAATCAGCCCCAGCATTTT. Residues: CASSIAQGRSNQPQHF.

A single count supports this clone. The rearrangement uses TRBV6-5 and TRBJ2-7; D not resolved. Trimming shortened V by 0 bases and J by 2 bases, and 5 bases separated the two germline ends. CDR1 MNHEY and CDR2 SVGAGI come from the germline V gene. The CDR3 runs to 13 residues. Here the CDR3 DNA reads TGTGCCAGCAGTTACTCGTGGACCTACGAGCAGTACTTC. This translates into CASSYSWTYEQYF.

This rearrangement joins TRBV6-1 to TRBJ1-4, with unresolved D. Germline V lookup: CDR1 MNHNS, CDR2 SASEGT. The germline V and J ends were trimmed by 0 bases and 2 bases, with 7 bases remaining between them. The CDR3 spans 15 residues. CDR3 protein: CASSEALGTNEKLFF. CDR3 nucleotides: TGTGCCAGCAGTGAAGCGCTAGGGACTAATGAAAAACTGTTTTTT.

V is TRBV3-1 (or the pseudogene TRBV3-2) and J is TRBJ1-4; D unresolved. The CDR3 has 13 amino acids. V shed 0 bases and J shed 5 bases, with 4 bases lying between them. The V gene's germline CDR1 is LGHDT and CDR2 YNNKEL (reference sequence). CDR3 bases: TGTGCCAGCAGCCAAGACACAAATGAAAAACTGTTTTTT. This gives the protein CASSQDTNEKLFF.

The chain links TRBV4-1 to TRBJ1-5, with D perhaps TRBD1 (5 bases). There are 15 residues in the CDR3. V was pared by 3 bases and J by 1 base, with 10 bases between. Germline values: CDR1 MGHRA, CDR2 YSYEKL. In DNA form, the CDR3 reads TGCGCCAGCAGCCAGACACAGGTGAGCAATCAGCCCCAGCATTTT. Amino acids: CASSQTQVSNQPQHF.

The V gene is TRBV2, the J gene TRBJ1-1; 7 positions agree with TRBD1. The CDR3 consists of 14 residues. J gave up 5 bases and V 4 bases, and 7 bases lay outside the gene matches. CDR1 is SNHLY, CDR2 FYNNEI, per germline. CDR3 in amino acids: CASSVFRGGTEAFF. The DNA for the CDR3 is TGTGCCAGCAGTGTTTTCAGGGGGGGGACTGAAGCTTTCTTT.

This clone has just a few counts. The chain joins TRBV6-5 to TRBJ1-5, with D perhaps matching TRBD1 (6 bases). Trimming shortened V by 7 bases and J by 3 bases, and 13 bases separated the two germline ends. This CDR3 is 14 amino acids long. Germline V CDR1 and CDR2: MNHEY, SVGAGI. The CDR3 nucleotides read TGTGCCAGCACCAGGGAGGGGGTCAATCAGCCCCAGCATTTT. It specifies CASTREGVNQPQHF.

This clone was seen more than once but under ten times. The rearrangement joins TRBV19 to TRBJ2-1, with D hard to call. This CDR3 contains 14 residues. Per germline, CDR1 LNHDA and CDR2 SQIVND (reference sequence). V lost 1 base, J lost 2 bases, and 6 bases lay in between. CDR3 protein: CASSIAIAYNEQFF. The CDR3 DNA reads TGTGCCAGTAGTATAGCGATTGCCTACAATGAGCAGTTCTTC.

The chain uses TRBV20-1 and TRBJ2-1; 12 bases line up with TRBD2. The germline V gene encodes CDR1 DFQATT and CDR2 SNEGSKA (reference sequence). This CDR3 is built from 18 residues. V was clipped by 3 bases and J by 4 bases; unmatched bases: 13. The CDR3 DNA reads as TGCAGTGCTAGTCCCAACTCACTAGCGGGAGGAGAGTACAATGAGCAGTTCTTC. Its translation is CSASPNSLAGGEYNEQFF.

CDR3 protein: CASSVGGTLANSPLHF. As DNA, the CDR3 is TGTGCCAGCAGTGTAGGGGGGACACTCGCTAATTCACCCCTCCACTTT. The chain is built from TRBV6-1 and TRBJ1-6, with D perhaps TRBD1 (6 bases). Between the trimmed V and J ends, which lost 4 bases and 6 bases, there was a span of 16 bases. CDR3 length: 16 residues. From germline, CDR1 is MNHNS and CDR2 SASEGT.

V is TRBV9 and J is TRBJ1-2; 7 nucleotides line up with TRBD1. V gave up 3 bases and J gave up 4 bases; unmatched junction bases: 9. Germline V gene sequence: CDR1 SGDLS, CDR2 YYNGEE. This CDR3 comprises 15 residues. Here the CDR3 reads CASSAEPRDSYGYTF. In nucleotides, the CDR3 is TGTGCCAGCAGCGCAGAGCCCCGGGACAGCTATGGCTACACCTTC.

V gene TRBV5-6 combines with J gene TRBJ2-5, with a possible D match to TRBD2 (5 bases). Germline assignment: CDR1 SGHDT and CDR2 YYEEEE. This CDR3 spans 13 amino acids. Trimming pared 0 bases from V and 5 bases from J, leaving 8 bases between. This chain's CDR3 is CASSLVPGETQYF. The CDR3 DNA reads TGTGCCAGCAGCTTGGTCCCGGGGGAGACCCAGTACTTC.

V usage is TRBV12-3 or TRBV12-4 and J usage is TRBJ2-1; D gene uncertain. V shed 5 bases and J shed 8 bases, with 7 bases lying between them. CDR3 size: 11 residues. The CDR3 bases are TGTGCCAGCAGTAGGTGGGATGAGCAGTTCTTC. This codes for CASSRWDEQFF.

CDR3 region: CASSQAGDTQYF. CDR3 bases: TGTGCCAGCAGCCAAGCGGGGGATACGCAGTATTTT. The chain joins TRBV7-9 to TRBJ2-3; 7 nucleotides line up with TRBD2. The junction had 2 bases not matched to a gene; V was cut back by 5 bases and J by 6 bases. Looked up from germline, CDR1 is SEHNR and CDR2 is FQNEAQ (reference sequence). The CDR3 length is 12 residues.

The chain carries TRBV11-2 and TRBJ2-1; D perhaps matches TRBD1 (6 bases). CDR3 length: 17 amino acids. V lost 1 base to trimming and J lost 0 bases, with 13 bases between them. Germline-derived CDR1 and CDR2 are SGHAT and FQNNGV. CDR3 region: CASSLVGGASSYNEQFF. CDR3 sequence (DNA): TGTGCCAGCAGCTTAGTAGGGGGTGCGAGCTCCTACAATGAGCAGTTCTTC.

V and J are TRBV10-1 and TRBJ1-1; a weak D match, TRBD1 (6 bases). This CDR3 contains 14 residues. The germline V gene encodes CDR1 WNHNN and CDR2 SYGVQD (reference sequence). Trimming removed 6 bases from V and 1 base from J, with 12 bases in between. CDR3: CASRSGGGNTEAFF. The CDR3 coding sequence is TGCGCCAGCAGATCTGGAGGGGGGAACACTGAAGCTTTCTTT.

The J gene is TRBJ2-3, the V gene TRBV12-5; D could derive from TRBD1 or TRBD2 (5 bases each). Germline V gene lookup returns CDR1 LGHNT and CDR2 FRNRAP. Trimming removed 5 bases from V and 2 bases from J, with 17 bases in between. The CDR3 contains 16 residues. The CDR3 DNA is TGTGCTAGTGGTGAAGGGACCTCTGGCCACACAGATACGCAGTATTTT. It specifies CASGEGTSGHTDTQYF.

This clone was detected a few times. The CDR3 sequence is CASSQGFSDTQYF. CDR3 nucleotide sequence: TGTGCCAGCAGCCAAGGATTTTCAGATACGCAGTATTTT. This chain links TRBV14 with TRBJ2-3, with no clear D. The V and J ends lost 1 base and 4 bases respectively, with 6 bases between them. CDR3 length equals 13 residues. Looked up from germline, CDR1 is SGHDN and CDR2 is FVKESK.

V usage is TRBV2 and J usage is TRBJ2-7; D unresolved. Deletions cut 5 bases from V and 3 bases from J, with 8 bases between. The CDR3 is 12 amino acids. CDR1 is SNHLY, CDR2 FYNNEI, per germline. CDR3 amino acids: CASSWQLYEQYF. The CDR3 DNA reads TGTGCCAGCAGTTGGCAGCTCTACGAGCAGTACTTC.